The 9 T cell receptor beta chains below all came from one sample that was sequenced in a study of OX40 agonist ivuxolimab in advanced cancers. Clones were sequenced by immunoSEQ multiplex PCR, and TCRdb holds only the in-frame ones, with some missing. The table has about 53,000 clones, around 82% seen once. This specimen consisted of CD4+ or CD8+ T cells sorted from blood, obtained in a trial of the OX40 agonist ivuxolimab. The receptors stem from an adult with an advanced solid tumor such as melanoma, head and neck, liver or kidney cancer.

CDR3 nucleotides: TGCGCCAGCAGCTTGGTCGGGGAGGTCGGCGAAAAACTGTTTTTT. Translating it yields CASSLVGEVGEKLFF. J is TRBJ1-4 and V is TRBV5-1, with D uncertain. V dropped 0 bases and J dropped 8 bases, with 14 bases sitting between them. This CDR3 comprises 15 residues. Germline values: CDR1 SGHRS, CDR2 YFSETQ.

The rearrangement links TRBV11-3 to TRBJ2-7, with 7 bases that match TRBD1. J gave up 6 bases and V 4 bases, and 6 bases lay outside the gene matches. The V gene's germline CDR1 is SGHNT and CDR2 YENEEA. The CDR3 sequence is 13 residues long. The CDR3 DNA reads TGTGCCAGCAGCTCCCGCAGGGGGTCCGAGCAGTACTTC. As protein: CASSSRRGSEQYF.

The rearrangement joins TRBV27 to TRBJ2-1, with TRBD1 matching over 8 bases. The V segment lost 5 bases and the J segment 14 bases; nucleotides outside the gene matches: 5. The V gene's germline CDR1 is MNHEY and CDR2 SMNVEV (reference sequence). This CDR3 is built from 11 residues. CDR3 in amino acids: CASSRTGKEFF. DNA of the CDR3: TGTGCCAGCAGTAGGACAGGGAAGGAGTTCTTC.

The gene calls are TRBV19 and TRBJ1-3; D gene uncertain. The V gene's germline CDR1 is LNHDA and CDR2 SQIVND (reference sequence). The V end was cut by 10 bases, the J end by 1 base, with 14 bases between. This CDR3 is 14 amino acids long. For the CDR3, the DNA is TGTGCCACCCAGGATGCAGGTTCTGGAAACACCATATATTTT. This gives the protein CATQDAGSGNTIYF.

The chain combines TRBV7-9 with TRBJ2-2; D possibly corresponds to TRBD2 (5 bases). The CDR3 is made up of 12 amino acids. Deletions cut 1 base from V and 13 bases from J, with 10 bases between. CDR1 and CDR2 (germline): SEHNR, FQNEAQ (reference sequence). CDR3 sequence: CASSLVEGPLFF. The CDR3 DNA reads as TGTGCCAGCAGCTTAGTTGAGGGTCCGCTGTTTTTT.

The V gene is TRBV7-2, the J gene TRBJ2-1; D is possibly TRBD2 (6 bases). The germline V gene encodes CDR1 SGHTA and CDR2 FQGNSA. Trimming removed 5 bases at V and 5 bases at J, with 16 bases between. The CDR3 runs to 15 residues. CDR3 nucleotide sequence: TGTGCCAGCAGCCGGAAGTCCCAGCGGGACAATGAGCAGTTCTTC. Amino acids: CASSRKSQRDNEQFF.

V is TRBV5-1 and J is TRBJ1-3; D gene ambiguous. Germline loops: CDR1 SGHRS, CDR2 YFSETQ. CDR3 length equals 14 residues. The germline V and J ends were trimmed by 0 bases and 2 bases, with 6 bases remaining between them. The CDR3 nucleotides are TGCGCCAGCAGCTTGGGGTCAGCTGGAAACACCATATATTTT. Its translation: CASSLGSAGNTIYF.

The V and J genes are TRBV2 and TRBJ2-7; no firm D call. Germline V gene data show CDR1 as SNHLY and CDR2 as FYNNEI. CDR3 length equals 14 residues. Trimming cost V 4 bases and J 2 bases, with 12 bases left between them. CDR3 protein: CASSVIQSAYEQYF. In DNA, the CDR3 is TGTGCCAGCAGTGTTATACAGTCAGCCTACGAGCAGTACTTC.

DNA for the CDR3: TGTGCCAGTAGTATCCCCCCCAACACAGATACGCAGTATTTT. It yields the protein CASSIPPNTDTQYF. This chain links TRBV19 with TRBJ2-3; D is unresolved. Germline CDR1 LNHDA, CDR2 SQIVND (reference sequence). Deletions cut 3 bases from V and 2 bases from J, with 9 bases between. CDR3 length equals 14 residues. The full variable domain, its missing parts supplied by reference TRBV19 and TRBJ2-3, is DGGITQSPKYLFRKEGQNVTLSCEQNLNHDAMYWYRQDPGQGLRLIYYSQIVNDFQKGDIAEGYSVSREKKESFPLTVTSAQKNPTAFYLCASSIPPNTDTQYFGPGTRLTVL.